Below are 8 T cell receptor beta chains sequenced from a single sample in a study of blood T cell repertoires in COVID-19. TCRdb's table, derived via immunoSEQ multiplex PCR, lists solely in-frame clones and lacks some. Among fewer than 300,000 clones, just over 85% were seen once, and the ten largest hold about 16%. The sequenced sample consisted of PBMCs or T cells enriched from blood (not recorded which). These receptors were obtained from a man aged 18 to 35 who had recovered from COVID-19.

This rearrangement joins TRBV6-5 to TRBJ1-2; 7 nucleotides agree with TRBD1. The trim removed 6 bases at V and 5 bases at J, leaving 9 bases unmatched. The CDR3 consists of 14 residues. Germline V lookup: CDR1 MNHEY, CDR2 SVGAGI. Written as DNA, the CDR3 is TGTGCCAGCAGGGGATGGCAGGGGGAGTATGGCTACACCTTC. Its translation is CASRGWQGEYGYTF.

This clone showed up just once. The chain is built from TRBV6-5 and TRBJ1-5, with D maybe TRBD1 (5 bases). In germline, CDR1 is MNHEY, CDR2 SVGAGI. V was clipped by 6 bases and J by 3 bases, with 12 bases between them. There are 14 residues in the CDR3. CDR3 bases: TGTGCCAGCAGCATAACAGGTGCCAATCAGCCCCAGCATTTT. Translated: CASSITGANQPQHF.

The chain is built from TRBV18 and TRBJ2-1, with D possibly matching TRBD2 (5 bases). The V gene's germline CDR1 is KGHSH and CDR2 LQKENI. The ends were cut back, 3 bases at V and 0 bases at J, with 12 bases in the middle. This CDR3 spans 16 amino acids. The CDR3 nucleotides are TGTGCCAGCTCACCCGTTCTAGCCCACTCCTACAATGAGCAGTTCTTC. It specifies CASSPVLAHSYNEQFF.

In this sample, this clone turned up a few times. This chain joins TRBV7-6 and TRBJ2-3, with 16 nucleotides matching TRBD2. V gave up 5 bases and J gave up 6 bases; unmatched junction bases: 5. Per germline, CDR1 SGHVS and CDR2 FNYEAQ. CDR3 length: 16 residues. The CDR3 loop reads CASSPGTSGRVDTQYF. CDR3 in DNA: TGTGCCAGCAGCCCCGGGACTAGCGGGAGGGTCGATACGCAGTATTTT.

This chain connects TRBV28 to TRBJ1-2; D not resolved. Trimming removed 2 bases from V and 5 bases from J, with 12 bases in between. CDR1 is MDHEN, CDR2 SYDVKM, per germline. This CDR3 has 14 amino acids. CDR3 region: CASSLVQRVYGYTF. CDR3 coding DNA: TGTGCCAGCAGTTTAGTGCAGCGGGTGTATGGCTACACCTTC.

The genes are TRBV3-1 (or the pseudogene TRBV3-2) and TRBJ2-1; 10 bases map to TRBD2. V dropped 3 bases and J dropped 6; count of bases not matched to a gene: 11. There are 17 residues in the CDR3. Germline CDR1 is LGHDT and CDR2 is YNNKEL (reference sequence). CDR3 nucleotide sequence: TGTGCCAGCAGCCATAGTCGGGGGACTAGCGTTTTCAATGAGCAGTTCTTC. Translated, it gives CASSHSRGTSVFNEQFF.

The chain joins TRBV16 to TRBJ1-2, with D unclear. The V gene lost 0 bases and the J gene lost 8 bases, with 10 bases spanning the gap. The germline CDR1 and CDR2 sequences are KGHSY and FQNENV. The CDR3 loop spans 13 amino acids. CDR3 residues: CASSQSDGEGYTF. CDR3 DNA: TGTGCCAGCAGCCAATCCGACGGGGAAGGCTACACCTTC.

The chain has TRBV2 and TRBJ1-4; D is perhaps TRBD1 (5 bases). The V and J ends lost 8 bases and 0 bases respectively, with 13 bases between them. This CDR3 comprises 15 residues. CDR1 is SNHLY and CDR2 is FYNNEI in the germline V gene. The CDR3 nucleotides read TGTGCCAGCTCGGGACTCACGGCAACTAATGAAAAACTGTTTTTT. Its translation: CASSGLTATNEKLFF.